This TCR beta chain was found in a study of CD8+ T cells in alopecia areata. Study-level background: The tofacitinib course ran for 6 to 18 months and was followed by 6 months off drug.

The study, taken as a whole, reports: Sequenced scalp T cells also include alphabeta T cells resident in normal skin.

TCR sequencing used cDNA made by reverse transcription of extracted RNA. The method was immunoSEQ multiplex PCR; TCRdb's version includes in-frame clones alone and lacks a portion of them. The sample shows more than 95,000 clones, more than 35% of them seen only once. In the case of this clone: Its specificity is unknown.

The CDR3 runs to 15 residues. The V end lost 5 bases, the J end lost 0 bases, and 8 bases lay between the germline ends. CDR1 is SEHNR, CDR2 FQNEAQ, per germline (reference sequence). This TCR was sampled from a human donor with alopecia areata. Sequencing was done on a sample of CD4+ T cells sorted from blood. This rearrangement joins TRBV7-9 to TRBJ2-6; no firm D call. Here the CDR3 DNA reads TGTGCCAGCAGCAAATCCAGCTCTGGGGCCAACGTCCTGACTTTC. Translated, it gives CASSKSSSGANVLTF.